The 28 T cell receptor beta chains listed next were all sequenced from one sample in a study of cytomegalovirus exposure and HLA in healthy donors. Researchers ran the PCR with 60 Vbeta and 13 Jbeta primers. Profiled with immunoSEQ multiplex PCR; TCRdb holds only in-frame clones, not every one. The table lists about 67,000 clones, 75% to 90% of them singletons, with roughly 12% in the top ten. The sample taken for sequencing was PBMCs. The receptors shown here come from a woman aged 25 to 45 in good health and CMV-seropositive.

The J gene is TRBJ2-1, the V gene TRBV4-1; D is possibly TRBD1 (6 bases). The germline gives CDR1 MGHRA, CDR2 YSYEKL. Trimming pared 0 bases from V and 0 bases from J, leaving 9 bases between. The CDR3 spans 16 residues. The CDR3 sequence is CASSQDTGSSYNEQFF. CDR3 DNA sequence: TGCGCCAGCAGCCAAGACACAGGGAGCTCCTACAATGAGCAGTTCTTC.

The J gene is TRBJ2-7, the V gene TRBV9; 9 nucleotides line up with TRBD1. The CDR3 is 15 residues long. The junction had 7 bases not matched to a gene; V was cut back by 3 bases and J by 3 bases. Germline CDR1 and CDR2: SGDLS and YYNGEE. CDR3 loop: CASSATGTGIYEQYF. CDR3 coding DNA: TGTGCCAGCAGCGCGACCGGGACAGGGATCTACGAGCAGTACTTC.

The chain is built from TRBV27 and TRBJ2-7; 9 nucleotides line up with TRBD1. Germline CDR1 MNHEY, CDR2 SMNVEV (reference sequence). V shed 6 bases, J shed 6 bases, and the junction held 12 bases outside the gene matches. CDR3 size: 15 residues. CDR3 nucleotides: TGTGCCAGCAGCAAGGGGGACAGGGTGTATGGCGAGCAGTACTTC. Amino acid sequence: CASSKGDRVYGEQYF.

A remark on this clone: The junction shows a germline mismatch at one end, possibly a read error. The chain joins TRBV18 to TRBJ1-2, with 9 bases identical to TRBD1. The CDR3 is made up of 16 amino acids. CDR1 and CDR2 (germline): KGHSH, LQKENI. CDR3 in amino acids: CASSGSDRGKDYGYTF. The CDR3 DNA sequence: TGTGCCAGCTCAGGGTCCGACAGGGGGAAAGACTACGGCTACACCTTC.

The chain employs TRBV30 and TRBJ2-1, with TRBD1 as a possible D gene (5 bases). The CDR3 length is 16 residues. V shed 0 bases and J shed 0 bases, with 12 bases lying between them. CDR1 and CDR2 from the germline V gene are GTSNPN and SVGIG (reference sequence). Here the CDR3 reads CAWSVLGRSSYNEQFF. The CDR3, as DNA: TGTGCCTGGAGTGTCTTGGGGCGGAGCTCCTACAATGAGCAGTTCTTC.

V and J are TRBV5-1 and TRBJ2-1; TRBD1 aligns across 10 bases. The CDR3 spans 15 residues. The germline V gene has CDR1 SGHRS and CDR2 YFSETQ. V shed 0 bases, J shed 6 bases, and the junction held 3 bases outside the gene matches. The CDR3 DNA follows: TGCGCCAGCAGCTTGGTATGGACAGGGGGCAATGAGCAGTTCTTC. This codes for CASSLVWTGGNEQFF.

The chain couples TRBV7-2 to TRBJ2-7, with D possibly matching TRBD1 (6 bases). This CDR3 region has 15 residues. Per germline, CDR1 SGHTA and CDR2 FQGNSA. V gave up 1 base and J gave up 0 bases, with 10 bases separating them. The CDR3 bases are TGTGCCAGCAGCTTAGGAGACAGGAGCTCCTACGAGCAGTACTTC. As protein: CASSLGDRSSYEQYF.

This CDR3 reads CATSRDLEAGYTF. In DNA, the CDR3 is TGTGCCACCAGCAGAGATCTCGAGGCCGGCTACACCTTC. The genes are TRBV15 and TRBJ1-2; no definite D call. V dropped 0 bases and J dropped 8 bases, with 10 bases sitting between them. This CDR3 region has 13 residues. Germline values: CDR1 LNHNV, CDR2 YYDKDF (reference sequence).

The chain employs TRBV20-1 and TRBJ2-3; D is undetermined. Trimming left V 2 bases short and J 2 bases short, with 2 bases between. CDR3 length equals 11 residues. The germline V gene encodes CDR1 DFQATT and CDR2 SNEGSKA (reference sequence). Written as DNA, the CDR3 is TGCAGTGCTAGACACACAGATACGCAGTATTTT. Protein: CSARHTDTQYF.

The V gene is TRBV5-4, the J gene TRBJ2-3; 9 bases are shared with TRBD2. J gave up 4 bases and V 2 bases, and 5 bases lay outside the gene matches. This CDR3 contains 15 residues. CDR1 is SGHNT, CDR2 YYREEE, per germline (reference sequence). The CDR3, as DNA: TGTGCCAGCAGCTTCGGCGGGAGGGCCGCAGATACGCAGTATTTT. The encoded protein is CASSFGGRAADTQYF.

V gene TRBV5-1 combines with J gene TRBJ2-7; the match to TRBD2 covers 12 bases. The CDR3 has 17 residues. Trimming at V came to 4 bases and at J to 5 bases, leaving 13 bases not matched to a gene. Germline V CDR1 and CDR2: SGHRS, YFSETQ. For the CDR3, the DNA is TGCGCCAGCAGCCCACGGACTAGCGGGAAGAGCATCGACGAGCAGTACTTC. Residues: CASSPRTSGKSIDEQYF.

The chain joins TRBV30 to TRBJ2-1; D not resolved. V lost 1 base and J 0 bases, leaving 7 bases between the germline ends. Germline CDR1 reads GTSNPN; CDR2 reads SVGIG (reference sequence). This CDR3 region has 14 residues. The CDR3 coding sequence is TGTGCCTGGAGTGGACTTCGCTCCTACAATGAGCAGTTCTTC. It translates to CAWSGLRSYNEQFF.

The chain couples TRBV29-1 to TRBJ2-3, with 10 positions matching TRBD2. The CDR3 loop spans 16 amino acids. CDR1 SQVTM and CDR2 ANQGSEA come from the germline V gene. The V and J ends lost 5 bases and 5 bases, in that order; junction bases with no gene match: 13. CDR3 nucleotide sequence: TGCAGCGTTTTCTTCCCTAGCGGGAGAGTGGGAGATACGCAGTATTTT. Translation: CSVFFPSGRVGDTQYF.

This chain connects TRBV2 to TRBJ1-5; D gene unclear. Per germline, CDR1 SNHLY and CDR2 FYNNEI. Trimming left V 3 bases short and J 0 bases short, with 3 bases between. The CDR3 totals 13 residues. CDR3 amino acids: CASSDYSNQPQHF. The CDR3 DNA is TGTGCCAGCAGTGATTATAGCAATCAGCCCCAGCATTTT.

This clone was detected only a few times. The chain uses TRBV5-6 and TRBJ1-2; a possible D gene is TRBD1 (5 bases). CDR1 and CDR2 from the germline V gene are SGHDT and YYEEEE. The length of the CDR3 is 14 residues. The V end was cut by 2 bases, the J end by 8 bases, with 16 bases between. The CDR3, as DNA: TGTGCCAGCAGCTTCGGGGGGGGAGTTCGGGGCTACACCTTC. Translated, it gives CASSFGGGVRGYTF.

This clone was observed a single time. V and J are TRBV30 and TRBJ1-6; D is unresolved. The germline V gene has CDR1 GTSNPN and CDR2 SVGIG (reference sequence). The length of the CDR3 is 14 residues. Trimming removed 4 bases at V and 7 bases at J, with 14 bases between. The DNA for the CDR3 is TGTGCCTGGATATATGAGGGAGGCAATTCACCCCTCCACTTT. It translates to CAWIYEGGNSPLHF.

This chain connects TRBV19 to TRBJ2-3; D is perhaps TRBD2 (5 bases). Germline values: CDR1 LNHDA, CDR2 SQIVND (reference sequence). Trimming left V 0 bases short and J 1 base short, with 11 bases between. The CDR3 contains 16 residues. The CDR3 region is CASSIDLGLRTDTQYF. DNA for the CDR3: TGTGCCAGTAGTATAGATTTAGGACTCCGCACAGATACGCAGTATTTT.

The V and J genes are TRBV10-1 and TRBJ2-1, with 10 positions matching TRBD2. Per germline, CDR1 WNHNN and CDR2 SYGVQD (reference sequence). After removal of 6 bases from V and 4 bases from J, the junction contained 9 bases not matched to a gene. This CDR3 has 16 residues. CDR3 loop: CASSFSTSGMYNEQFF. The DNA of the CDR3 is TGCGCCAGCAGCTTTTCCACTAGCGGGATGTACAATGAGCAGTTCTTC.

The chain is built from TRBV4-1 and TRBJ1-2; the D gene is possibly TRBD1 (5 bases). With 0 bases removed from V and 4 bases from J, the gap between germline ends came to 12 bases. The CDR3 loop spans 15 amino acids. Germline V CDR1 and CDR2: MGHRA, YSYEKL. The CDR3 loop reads CASSQESWGGYGYTF. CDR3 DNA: TGCGCCAGCAGCCAAGAATCGTGGGGGGGCTATGGCTACACCTTC.

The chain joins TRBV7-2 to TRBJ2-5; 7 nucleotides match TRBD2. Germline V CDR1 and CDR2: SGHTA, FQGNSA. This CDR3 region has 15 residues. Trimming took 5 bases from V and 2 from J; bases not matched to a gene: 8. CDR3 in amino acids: CASSPRSSGQETQYF. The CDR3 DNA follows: TGTGCCAGCAGCCCGCGATCTAGCGGACAAGAGACCCAGTACTTC.

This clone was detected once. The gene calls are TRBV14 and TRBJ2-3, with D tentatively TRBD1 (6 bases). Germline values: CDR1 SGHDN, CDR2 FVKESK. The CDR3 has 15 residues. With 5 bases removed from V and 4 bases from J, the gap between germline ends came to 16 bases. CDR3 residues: CASSSTGRGADTQYF. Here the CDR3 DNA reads TGTGCCAGCAGCTCGACAGGACGTGGGGCAGATACGCAGTATTTT.

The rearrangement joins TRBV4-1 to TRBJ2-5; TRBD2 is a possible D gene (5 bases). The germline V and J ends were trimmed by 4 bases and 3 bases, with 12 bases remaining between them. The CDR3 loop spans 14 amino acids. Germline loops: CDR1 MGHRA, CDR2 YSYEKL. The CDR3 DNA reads TGCGCCAGCAGCCCAGAGCCGGGGAAAGAGACCCAGTACTTC. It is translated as CASSPEPGKETQYF.

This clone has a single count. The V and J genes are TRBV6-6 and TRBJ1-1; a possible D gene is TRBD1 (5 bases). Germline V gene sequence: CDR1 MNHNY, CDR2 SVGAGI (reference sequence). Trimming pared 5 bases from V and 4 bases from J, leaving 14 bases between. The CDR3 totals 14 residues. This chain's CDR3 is CASSVEQVGTEAFF. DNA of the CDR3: TGTGCCAGCAGTGTGGAACAGGTCGGCACTGAAGCTTTCTTT.

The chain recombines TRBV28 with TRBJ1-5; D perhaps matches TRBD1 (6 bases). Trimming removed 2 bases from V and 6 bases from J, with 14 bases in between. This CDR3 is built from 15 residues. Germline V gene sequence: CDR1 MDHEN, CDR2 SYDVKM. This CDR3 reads CASSLKQGYAQPQHF. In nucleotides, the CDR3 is TGTGCCAGCAGTTTAAAGCAGGGGTATGCTCAGCCCCAGCATTTT.

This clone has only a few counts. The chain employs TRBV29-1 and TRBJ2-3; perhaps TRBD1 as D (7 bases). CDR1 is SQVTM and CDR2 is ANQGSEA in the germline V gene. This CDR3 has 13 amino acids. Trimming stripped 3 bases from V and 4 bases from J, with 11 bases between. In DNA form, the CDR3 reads TGCAGCGTTGACGACAGGGAGGCAGATACGCAGTATTTT. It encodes CSVDDREADTQYF.

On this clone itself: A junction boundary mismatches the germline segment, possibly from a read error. The CDR3 nucleotides read TGTGCCAGCAGGGGGAGTCCGAGGAGCACAGATGCGCAGTATTTT. It specifies CASRGSPRSTDAQYF. The chain uses TRBV9 and TRBJ2-3; TRBD2 is a possible D gene (5 bases). The germline V gene has CDR1 SGDLS and CDR2 YYNGEE. The CDR3 length is 15 residues.

The CDR3: CASSALGASQETQYF. CDR3 nucleotide sequence: TGTGCCAGCAGCGCCCTTGGGGCATCACAAGAGACCCAGTACTTC. The V and J genes are TRBV9 and TRBJ2-5; perhaps TRBD1 as D (5 bases). Germline loops: CDR1 SGDLS, CDR2 YYNGEE. The CDR3 sequence is 15 residues long. The V end was cut by 3 bases, the J end by 2 bases, with 14 bases between.

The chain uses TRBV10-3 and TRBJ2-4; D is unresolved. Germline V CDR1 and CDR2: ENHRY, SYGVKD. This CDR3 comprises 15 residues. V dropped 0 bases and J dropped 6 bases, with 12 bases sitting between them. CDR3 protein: CAISESSGPGNIQYF. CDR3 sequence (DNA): TGTGCCATCAGTGAGTCCTCTGGTCCGGGAAACATTCAGTACTTC.